This T cell receptor (beta chain) stems from a study of early T cells in non-severe SARS-CoV-2 infection. Study-wide background: Sequenced material consisted of bulk RNA (from unsorted whole blood), and chains were unpaired. General study points: VDJdb matching, biased toward anti-spike CD8 responses, missed private and CD4 specificities.

A note on this clonotype: Its antigen remains unknown.

Unique molecular identifiers were attached to individual cDNA molecules. MiXCR was run by TCRdb on the 5' RACE reads, yielding one entry per CDR3 protein. The table lists fewer than 80,000 distinct CDR3 sequences, about 10% of them singletons. Unmatched junction bases numbered 2, after V lost 0 bases and J lost 2 bases. Germline CDR1 reads SGDLS; CDR2 reads YYNGEE. The CDR3 totals 16 residues. This chain joins TRBV9 and TRBJ2-1; the match to TRBD1 covers 10 bases. This clonotype was sampled from an adult who was a healthcare worker with PCR-confirmed SARS-CoV-2 infection or an uninfected control (not recorded which). The sequencing here drew on whole blood, taken at baseline. The chain's CDR3 is CASSVDGTGAYNEQFF. The DNA for the CDR3 is TGTGCCAGCAGCGTAGATGGGACAGGGGCCTACAATGAGCAGTTCTTC.